This T cell receptor beta chain was captured in a study of shared clonotypes between healthy human individuals. Study conclusions and caveats: The study generally estimated greater richness for naive than memory subsets.

Looked up from germline, CDR1 is SQVTM and CDR2 is ANQGSEA. The CDR3 contains 14 residues. V lost 4 bases and J lost 3, with 15 bases in between. On this clone: Its antigen is unidentified.

Assay used: immunoSEQ multiplex PCR; TCRdb lists only in-frame clones, some missing. The table lists about 2.3 million clones, about 90% of them singletons. The sequenced material came from naive CD4+ T cells from PBMCs. Sample subset: CD45RA+ positively selected. This TCR was sampled from a man younger than 30 in good health. Some clones in this sample may be carry-over from other donors' samples. V is TRBV29-1 and J is TRBJ1-1; unclear D gene. CDR3 sequence (DNA): TGCAGCGTTGCTTTATGGGTGGTTGACACTGAAGCTTTCTTT. It is translated as CSVALWVVDTEAFF.